This TCR beta chain was sequenced for a study of CD8+ T cells in alopecia areata. Study outcomes and limitations: Sequencing of scalp tissue also captures the resident alphabeta T cells of normal skin.

The V and J ends lost 2 bases and 5 bases, in that order; junction bases with no gene match: 6. CDR3 size: 15 residues. Germline CDR1 and CDR2: SGHDT and YYEEEE. As concerns this clone: The target antigen is unknown.

A FACSAria was used to sort CD4+ and CD8+ T cells. These cells came from PBMCs. cDNA reverse transcribed from extracted RNA served as the sequencing template. Clones were sequenced by immunoSEQ multiplex PCR, and TCRdb holds only the in-frame ones, with some missing. The sample holds some 82,000 clones, 51% seen once. Sequencing was performed on NKG2D-high CD8+ T cells sorted from blood. V and J are TRBV5-6 and TRBJ2-2; 7 nucleotides align to TRBD1. This sequence originates from a human donor with alopecia areata. CDR3 loop: CASSFIGGGTGELFF. In DNA, the CDR3 is TGTGCCAGCAGCTTCATAGGGGGCGGTACCGGGGAGCTGTTTTTT. Variable domain in full (rest from reference TRBV5-6 and TRBJ2-2): DAGVTQSPTHLIKTRGQQVTLRCSPKSGHDTVSWYQQALGQGPQFIFQYYEEEERQRGNFPDRFSGHQFPNYSSELNVNALLLGDSALYLCASSFIGGGTGELFFGEGSRLTVL.